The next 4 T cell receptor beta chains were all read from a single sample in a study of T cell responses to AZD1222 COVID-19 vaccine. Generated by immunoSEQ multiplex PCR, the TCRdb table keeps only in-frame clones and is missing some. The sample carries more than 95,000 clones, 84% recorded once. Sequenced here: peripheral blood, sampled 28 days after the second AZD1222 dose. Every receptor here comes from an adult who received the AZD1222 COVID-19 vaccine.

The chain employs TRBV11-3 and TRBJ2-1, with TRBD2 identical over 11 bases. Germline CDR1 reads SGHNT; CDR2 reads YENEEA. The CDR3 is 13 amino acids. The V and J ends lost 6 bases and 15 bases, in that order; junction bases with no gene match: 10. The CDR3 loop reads CASSSGGAGDRFF. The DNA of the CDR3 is TGTGCCAGCAGTAGCGGGGGGGCCGGTGATCGGTTCTTC.

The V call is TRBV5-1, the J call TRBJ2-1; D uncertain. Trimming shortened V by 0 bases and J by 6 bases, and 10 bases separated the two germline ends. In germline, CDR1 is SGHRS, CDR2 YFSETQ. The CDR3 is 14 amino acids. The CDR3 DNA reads TGCGCCAGCAGCTTGGCACAGTTCCCCAATGAGCAGTTCTTC. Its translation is CASSLAQFPNEQFF.

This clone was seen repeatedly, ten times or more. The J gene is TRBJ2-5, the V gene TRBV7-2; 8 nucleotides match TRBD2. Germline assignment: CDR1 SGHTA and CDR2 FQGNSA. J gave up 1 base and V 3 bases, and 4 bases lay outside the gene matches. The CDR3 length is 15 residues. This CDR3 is CASSFQRGIQETQYF. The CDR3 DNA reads TGTGCCAGCAGCTTCCAGCGGGGGATCCAAGAGACCCAGTACTTC.

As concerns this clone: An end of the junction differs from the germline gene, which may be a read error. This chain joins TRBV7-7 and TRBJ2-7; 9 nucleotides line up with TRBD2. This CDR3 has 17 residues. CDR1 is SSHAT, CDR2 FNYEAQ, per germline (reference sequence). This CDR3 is CASSLGESGGPPYEQYF. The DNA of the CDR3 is TGTGCTAGCAGCTTAGGAGAAAGCGGGGGGCCTCCCTACGAGCAGTACTTC. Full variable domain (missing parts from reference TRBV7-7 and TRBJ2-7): GAGVSQSPRYKVTKRGQDVTLRCDPISSHATLYWYQQALGQGPEFLTYFNYEAQPDKSGLPSDRFSAERPEGSISTLTIQRTEQRDSAMYRCASSLGESGGPPYEQYFGPGTRLTVT.